The 4 T cell receptor beta chains below were found in one sample sequenced in a study of CD8 T cells in Susac syndrome. After extraction with the RNeasy kit, about 0.5 to 1 ug of the RNA was reverse transcribed using random hexamers. TCRdb itself ran the immunoSEQ multiplex PCR reads through MiXCR, one entry per CDR3 protein. Of approximately 120,000 distinct CDR3 sequences in the sample, about 90% were seen once. Material for sequencing was CD4+ T cells from PBMCs. The source of these receptors is a human donor in good health.

The rearrangement uses TRBV3-1 and TRBJ2-7, with unresolved D. V was trimmed by 4 bases and J by 4 bases, leaving 14 bases between them. This CDR3 has 14 amino acids. Germline V gene data show CDR1 as LGHDT and CDR2 as YNNKEL (reference sequence). CDR3 residues: CASSPDVARYEQYF. The CDR3 bases are TGTGCCAGCAGCCCGGATGTAGCTAGATACGAGCAGTACTTC.

The chain has TRBV7-2 and TRBJ2-5; possible D gene TRBD2, 6 bases. CDR3 length: 17 amino acids. Trimming removed 4 bases from V and 0 bases from J, with 18 bases in between. Looked up from germline, CDR1 is SGHTA and CDR2 is FQGNSA. The CDR3 DNA sequence: TGTGCCAGCAGCTCCAAAACGGGACTCTCGTACCAAGAGACCCAGTACTTC. Protein product: CASSSKTGLSYQETQYF. The variable domain in full, with the rest retrieved from reference TRBV7-2 and TRBJ2-5, is GAGVSQSPSNKVTEKGKDVELRCDPISGHTALYWYRQSLGQGLEFLIYFQGNSAPDKSGLPSDRFSAERTGGSVSTLTIQRTQQEDSAVYLCASSSKTGLSYQETQYFGPGTRLLVL.

This clonotype was recorded only once. The chain couples TRBV6-1 to TRBJ1-2, with D unclear. Germline values: CDR1 MNHNS, CDR2 SASEGT. The CDR3 spans 16 residues. Trimming shortened V by 0 bases and J by 2 bases, and 13 bases separated the two germline ends. The CDR3 DNA reads as TGTGCCAGCAGTGAAGCGATGGTGGGGAAGAACTATGGCTACACCTTC. Translated, it gives CASSEAMVGKNYGYTF.

This chain joins TRBV6-2 or TRBV6-3 and TRBJ2-1, with 9 nucleotides matching TRBD1. This CDR3 region has 16 residues. V shed 7 bases, J shed 5 bases, and the junction held 12 bases outside the gene matches. Per germline, CDR1 MNHEY and CDR2 SVGEGT. In nucleotides, the CDR3 is TGTGCCAGCACCAAACCTACAGGGGGCGGCCACAATGAGCAGTTCTTC. Translation: CASTKPTGGGHNEQFF.